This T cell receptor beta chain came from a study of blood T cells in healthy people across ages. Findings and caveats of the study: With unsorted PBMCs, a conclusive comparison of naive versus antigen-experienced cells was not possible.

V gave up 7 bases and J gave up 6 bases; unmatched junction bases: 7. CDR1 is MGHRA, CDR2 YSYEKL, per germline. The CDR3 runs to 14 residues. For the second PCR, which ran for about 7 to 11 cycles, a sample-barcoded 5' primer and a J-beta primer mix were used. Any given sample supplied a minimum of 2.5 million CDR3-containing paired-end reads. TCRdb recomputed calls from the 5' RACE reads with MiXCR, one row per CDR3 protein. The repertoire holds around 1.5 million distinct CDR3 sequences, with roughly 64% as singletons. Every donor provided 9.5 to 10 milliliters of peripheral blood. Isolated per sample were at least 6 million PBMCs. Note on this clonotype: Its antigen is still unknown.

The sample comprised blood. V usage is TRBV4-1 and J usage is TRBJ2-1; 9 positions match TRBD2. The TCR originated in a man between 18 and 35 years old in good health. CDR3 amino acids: CASTPAGGPNEQFF. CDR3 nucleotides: TGCGCCAGCACCCCAGCGGGAGGCCCCAATGAGCAGTTCTTC.